This T cell receptor beta chain stems from a study of blood T cells in healthy people across ages. The CDR3 extends over 14 amino acids. Trimming left V 4 bases short and J 6 bases short, with 15 bases between. PCR was performed a second time for about 7 to 12 cycles using a sample-barcoded 5' primer and a J-beta primer mix. TCRdb analysed the 5' RACE reads with MiXCR anew, one entry per CDR3 protein. There are approximately 800,000 distinct CDR3 sequences in the sample; about 25% occur only once, and under 4.5% lies in the top ten. The same data also went into a second study, on T cells of mothers and their children.

V usage is TRBV12-3 or TRBV12-4 and J usage is TRBJ2-5; D is ambiguous. The clonotype comes from a boy younger than 18 in good health. Material: blood. The CDR3 nucleotides read TGTGCCAGCAGTTCCCTCCACACCAGAAAGACCCAGTACTTC. Residues: CASSSLHTRKTQYF.